The T cell receptor (beta chain) described here comes from a study of blood T cells in healthy people across ages. Study-wide results and limits: Across the age range, TCR beta diversity per million T cells fell in a roughly linear way. Naive T cell percentage showed a strong correlation with the diversity of TCR beta.

This clonotype occurred a few times. Its antigen remains unidentified. Sample-barcoded 5' priming and a J-beta primer mix drove a second PCR of about 7 to 11 cycles. TCRdb analysed the 5' RACE reads with MiXCR anew, one entry per CDR3 protein. The sample holds under 1,100,000 distinct CDR3 sequences, approximately 25% seen once. CDR3 length: 14 amino acids. Trimming took off 3 bases at V and 5 bases at J, with 16 bases between the two ends. The V gene's germline CDR1 is DFQATT and CDR2 SNEGSKA (reference sequence). This sample also appeared in a second study, on T cells of mothers and their children. That report notes: A few healthy Caucasian mothers served as donors, and their six children did as well.

The clonotype originates from a girl aged 2-15 years in good health. Input material: blood. The genes are TRBV20-1 and TRBJ2-5, with unresolved D. CDR3 sequence (DNA): TGCAGTGCTAGTTGGCCCCAAGCTACGGAGACCCAGTACTTC. Its protein product is CSASWPQATETQYF.